Below, one TCR beta chain is given with its context. CDR3 length: 13 residues. Germline assignment: CDR1 SGHRS and CDR2 YFSETQ. With V trimmed by 4 bases and J by 8 bases, 8 bases remained unmatched. This entry comes from a study of blood T cell repertoires in COVID-19. Whole-study context: T cells, B-cell-depleted T cells, or PBMCs provided the cDNA or gDNA that served as material.

Per the study methods: Estimation of nucleated cell counts relied on the amplification of reference gene primers. Data came from immunoSEQ multiplex PCR; TCRdb stores just in-frame clones and leaves some out. The V and J calls and clone size come from that table; D and trimming were worked out from the DNA. The sample carries 230,000 or so clones, 70% to 90% recorded once. Participants spanned ages about 18 to 90 years and resided in 24 US areas. Allocation to cohorts depended on clinical history reported by the participants. This rearrangement joins TRBV5-1 to TRBJ1-2; 7 nucleotides align to TRBD1. The TCR comes from a woman between 35 and 50 years old with acute COVID-19. Sequences were obtained from PBMCs or T cells enriched from blood (not recorded which). The CDR3: CASSVPGQLGYTF. The DNA of the CDR3 is TGCGCCAGCAGCGTGCCGGGACAGCTCGGCTACACCTTC.